Shown below are 4 T cell receptor beta chains from a single sample sequenced in a study of T cells in Graves' hyperthyroidism and ophthalmopathy. TCR beta CDR3 region amplification was performed from RNA transcripts. First-round RT-PCR targeting the TCR CDR3 was performed with the HTBI primer set. A single record per CDR3 protein comes from TCRdb applying MiXCR to the multiplex PCR reads. In the table there are 300,000 or so distinct CDR3 sequences, roughly 17% of which are singletons. The specimen sequenced was blood. All receptors come from a man aged 30 to 39 with Graves' hyperthyroidism.

This clonotype has ten or more counts. V usage is TRBV6-1 and J usage is TRBJ1-1, with D perhaps matching TRBD1 (5 bases). The germline V and J ends were trimmed by 7 bases and 11 bases, with 17 bases remaining between them. The CDR3 has 12 amino acids. Per germline, CDR1 MNHNS and CDR2 SASEGT. CDR3 nucleotide sequence: TGTGCCAGCAAGGGCAGGGCAGGTGGGGCTTTCTTT. Translating gives CASKGRAGGAFF.

This clonotype was found many times. The chain combines TRBV2 with TRBJ1-5; 9 bases line up with TRBD1. Germline-derived CDR1 and CDR2 are SNHLY and FYNNEI. The CDR3 contains 15 residues. The junction had 7 bases not matched to a gene; V was cut back by 5 bases and J by 5 bases. The CDR3 region has the DNA TGTGCCAGCAGTCTGAATACAGGGGGCGATCAGCCCCAGCATTTT. Residues: CASSLNTGGDQPQHF.

This clonotype was seen a handful of times. The chain recombines TRBV6-1 with TRBJ2-4; D perhaps matches TRBD1 (5 bases). The CDR3 has 15 residues. Germline CDR1 is MNHNS and CDR2 is SASEGT. V was shortened by 6 bases and J by 1 base, with 13 bases between the two germline ends. The CDR3 DNA sequence: TGTGCCAGCAGCATCACAGGCAGGGCCAAAAACATTCAGTACTTC. Amino acid sequence: CASSITGRAKNIQYF.

This clonotype showed up many times. The genes are TRBV7-2 and TRBJ1-2, with no clear D. The CDR3 length is 13 residues. V dropped 2 bases and J dropped 8 bases, with 12 bases sitting between them. Germline CDR1 SGHTA, CDR2 FQGNSA. The DNA for the CDR3 is TGTGCCAGCAGCTTATGGGAGGGTGGCGGCTACACCTTC. As protein: CASSLWEGGGYTF.